This T cell receptor beta chain was retrieved from a study of T cells after posttransplantation cyclophosphamide. Produced via immunoSEQ multiplex PCR; TCRdb's table is partial and in-frame only. The repertoire has 14,000 or so clones, roughly 71% of them found once; the top ten carry approximately 1.2%. The related graft donor's blood sample was taken on the day of bone marrow donation. The material sequenced was memory CD4+ T cells sorted from PBMCs. The clonotype originates from a man aged 50 or older.

CDR3 loop: CSVDDLAGHRYGYTF. The CDR3, as DNA: TGCAGCGTTGATGATTTGGCAGGACACCGTTATGGCTACACCTTC. The rearrangement links TRBV29-1 to TRBJ1-2, with D possibly TRBD1 on 5 matching bases. CDR3 length: 15 residues. Germline CDR1 and CDR2: SQVTM and ANQGSEA. Trimming took off 3 bases at V and 5 bases at J, with 19 bases between the two ends.